This T cell receptor (beta chain) was identified during a study of blood T cell repertoires in COVID-19 (dated by TCRdb to about 2020). A note on the overall study: The collaborator samples originated in the United States, Italy and Spain and spanned the acute and convalescent phases of COVID-19. Deeply sampled blood TCRbeta repertoires from subjects exposed to, actively infected with, or recovered from COVID-19 were included in the dataset. Where available, HLA class I and class II types were obtained from metadata supplied by the sample provider rather than from assay-based typing. The material from the prospective study consisted of cDNA or gDNA derived from T cells, B-cell-depleted T cells, or PBMCs. Samples were obtained from the ongoing ImmuneRACE study (first 160 participants) and from 1,000 to 1,500 subjects provided by 6 global collaborators. A freely available public database, intended as a resource for researchers studying the immune response to SARS-CoV-2, is where the repertoires were released. Nearly every sample came with metadata listing a de-identified subject ID, COVID-19 status, age in years and sex.

Inclusive of the bounding cysteine and phenylalanine, the CDR3 is 15 residues long. The only DNA kept is the CDR3, 45 bases in frame from the first base. As encoded in the germline V gene, CDR1 is SGHTA while CDR2 is FQGTGA. V is clipped by 5 bases and J by 0 bases, and the sequence between their germline boundaries is 11 bases long. Enrolling through a virtual design, the prospective study's participants ranged in age from about 18 to 100 years and lived across 24 United States geographic areas. Cohort assignment in the prospective study relied on participant-reported clinical history from a screening survey and a study questionnaire. Recovered participants in ImmuneRACE Cohort 3 were defined as having two consecutive negative NP/OP PCR tests, clearance from a healthcare professional, or resolution of symptoms. Each participant in the prospective study had whole blood, serum and a nasopharyngeal or oropharyngeal swab collected by mobile phlebotomists. Prospective study participants could optionally give additional blood draws and questionnaires over an approximately two-month period. Blood samples from the prospective study were shipped frozen or at room temperature prior to DNA extraction.

Overall results and qualifications from the work: The amount of clinical and demographic metadata varied by source and participant and was provided uncurated.

TCRbeta CDR3 regions were amplified from genomic DNA using the immunoSEQ Assay, a bias-controlled multiplex PCR. The original methods were these. The number of nucleated cells in each sample was estimated by amplification of reference gene primers within the assay. Sequence reads were collapsed and filtered to measure the absolute abundance of every unique TCRbeta CDR3 rearrangement. For each sample, productive Simpson clonality was calculated as the square root of Simpson's diversity index across productive rearrangements. What TCRdb holds here is the immuneACCESS table cut down to in-frame rearrangements. Part of the clones is not present; checked against another copy, under half of the missing clones reflect an unresolved V gene, and the others are unexplained. V, J and clone size derive from that table, while D and trimming were established from the DNA sequence. The sample table records over 150,000 clones; approximately 80% of these occur just once. Roughly 3.4% of the sample is in the top ten clones.

On this clone: The antigen it recognizes is unknown. The sample holds no much larger clone one base away, and base qualities are not on file.

The V gene is TRBV7-3 and the J gene is TRBJ2-1; TRBD1 is perhaps the D gene, given 6 matching bases. Material for sequencing was PBMCs or T cells enriched from blood (not recorded which). The origin of this receptor is an older woman who had recovered from COVID-19. CDR3 protein: CASSQGSSSYNEQFF. The sequenced DNA is TGTGCCAGCAGCCAGGGGTCGAGCTCCTACAATGAGCAGTTCTTC.